This record concerns one TCR beta chain sequence. Sequencing was performed with immunoSEQ multiplex PCR; in TCRdb, only in-frame clones are kept and a portion is missing. The repertoire consists of 12,000 or so clones, with around three quarters occurring once and the leading ten covering about 16%. This specimen comes from a study of cytotoxic CD8 clonotypes in ibrutinib-treated CLL. The CDR3 totals 14 residues. V lost 4 bases, J lost 2 bases, and 11 bases lay in between. Looked up from germline, CDR1 is LGHNA and CDR2 is YNFKEQ. The source was PBMCs, collected at disease progression, from a patient treated with ibrutinib. V usage is TRBV4-2 and J usage is TRBJ2-5, with D possibly matching TRBD1 (6 bases). This clonotype was sampled from a human donor with chronic lymphocytic leukemia. The CDR3 DNA reads TGTGCCAGCAGCCTGTCAGGGGAGCAAGAGACCCAGTACTTC. Encoded protein: CASSLSGEQETQYF.